These 10 T cell receptor beta chains were sequenced from one sample in a study of T cell clusters in autoimmune cytopenias. One tube held mixed TRB-A and TRB-B primer pools for touch-down PCR. For each CDR3 protein, TCRdb gives one entry from its re-call of the multiplex PCR reads, without DNA. The table for this sample gives approximately 10,000 distinct CDR3 sequences. Some 38,000 genome equivalents of blood DNA were amplified for TRB. Sequenced input: peripheral blood. All receptors come from a human donor with an autoimmune cytopenia or autoimmune hepatitis (not recorded which).

This chain joins TRBV7-9 and TRBJ1-4; the D call of TRBD1 rests on TCRdb alone, since no DNA is present to check it. Germline V gives CDR1 SEHNR, CDR2 FQNEAQ (reference sequence). The CDR3 is 14 residues long. CDR3 in amino acids: CASSLGQGAEKLFF.

Judged by frequency, this clonotype is medium-sized. V and J are TRBV19 and TRBJ1-4; TCRdb names TRBD1, which stays unverified in the absence of DNA. The CDR3 has 14 residues. CDR1 is LNHDA and CDR2 is SQIVND in the germline V gene (reference sequence). This CDR3 is CASNRAGRNEKLFF.

The chain links TRBV30 to TRBJ1-1. CDR1 and CDR2 (germline): GTSNPN, SVGIG (reference sequence). This CDR3 is built from 13 residues. CDR3: CACRRGDNTEAFF.

Its frequency marks this clonotype as medium-sized. This chain links TRBV6-1 with TRBJ2-1; TCRdb names TRBD2, which stays unverified in the absence of DNA. The CDR3 consists of 14 residues. Germline CDR1 and CDR2: MNHNS and SASEGT. The CDR3 loop is CASRGLGWANEQFF.

The rearrangement joins TRBV5-5 to TRBJ1-2; the D call of TRBD1 rests on TCRdb alone, since no DNA is present to check it. CDR1 and CDR2 (germline): SGHKS, YYEKEE (reference sequence). This CDR3 contains 16 residues. CDR3 amino acids: CASSPINTGGGDGYTF. The variable domain in full, with the rest retrieved from reference TRBV5-5 and TRBJ1-2, is DAGVTQSPTHLIKTRGQQVTLRCSPISGHKSVSWYQQVLGQGPQFIFQYYEKEERGRGNFPDRFSARQFPNYSSELNVNALLLGDSALYLCASSPINTGGGDGYTFGSGTRLTVV.

The chain recombines TRBV6-5 with TRBJ1-2; TCRdb returns TRBD1, unconfirmable since there is no DNA. This CDR3 region has 13 residues. Germline V gene data show CDR1 as MNHEY and CDR2 as SVGAGI. CDR3 sequence reads: CASSPTGSYGYTF.

Frequency places this clonotype as medium-sized. The V and J genes are TRBV6-1 and TRBJ2-3; lacking DNA, the TRBD1 call made by TCRdb goes unchecked. The CDR3 is 14 amino acids. Germline CDR1 and CDR2: MNHNS and SASEGT. This CDR3 reads CASSEARQTDTQYF.

CDR3 region: CSARRGGAAGELFF. This chain joins TRBV20-1 and TRBJ2-2; absent DNA, TCRdb's TRBD1 call cannot be checked. The CDR3 has 14 amino acids. The germline CDR1 and CDR2 sequences are DFQATT and SNEGSKA (reference sequence).

The rearrangement uses TRBV27 and TRBJ2-7; the D call from TCRdb, TRBD1, cannot be confirmed without DNA. Per germline, CDR1 MNHEY and CDR2 SMNVEV (reference sequence). The CDR3 is made up of 15 amino acids. The CDR3 reads CASRDFGLGNYEQYF.

The chain carries TRBV7-9 and TRBJ2-5; TCRdb names TRBD1, which stays unverified in the absence of DNA. Looked up from germline, CDR1 is SEHNR and CDR2 is FQNEAQ (reference sequence). The CDR3 loop spans 15 amino acids. The CDR3 is CASSSEGTTQETQYF.